This T cell receptor beta chain was sequenced for a study of control samples from healthy donors and cancer patients. The assay was immunoSEQ multiplex PCR, and TCRdb's table has in-frame clones only and misses some. The table records roughly 130,000 clones, around nine tenths of them present only once. CDR3 length: 14 amino acids. From germline, CDR1 is SGDLS and CDR2 YYNGEE. V was cut by 2 bases and J by 5 bases, with 13 bases left in between. This chain uses TRBV9 with TRBJ2-5, with unresolved D. The origin of this receptor is a young man in good health. The sample was blood. The CDR3 loop reads CASSVYVSSETQYF. As DNA, the CDR3 is TGTGCCAGCAGCGTCTACGTGTCTTCCGAGACCCAGTACTTC.